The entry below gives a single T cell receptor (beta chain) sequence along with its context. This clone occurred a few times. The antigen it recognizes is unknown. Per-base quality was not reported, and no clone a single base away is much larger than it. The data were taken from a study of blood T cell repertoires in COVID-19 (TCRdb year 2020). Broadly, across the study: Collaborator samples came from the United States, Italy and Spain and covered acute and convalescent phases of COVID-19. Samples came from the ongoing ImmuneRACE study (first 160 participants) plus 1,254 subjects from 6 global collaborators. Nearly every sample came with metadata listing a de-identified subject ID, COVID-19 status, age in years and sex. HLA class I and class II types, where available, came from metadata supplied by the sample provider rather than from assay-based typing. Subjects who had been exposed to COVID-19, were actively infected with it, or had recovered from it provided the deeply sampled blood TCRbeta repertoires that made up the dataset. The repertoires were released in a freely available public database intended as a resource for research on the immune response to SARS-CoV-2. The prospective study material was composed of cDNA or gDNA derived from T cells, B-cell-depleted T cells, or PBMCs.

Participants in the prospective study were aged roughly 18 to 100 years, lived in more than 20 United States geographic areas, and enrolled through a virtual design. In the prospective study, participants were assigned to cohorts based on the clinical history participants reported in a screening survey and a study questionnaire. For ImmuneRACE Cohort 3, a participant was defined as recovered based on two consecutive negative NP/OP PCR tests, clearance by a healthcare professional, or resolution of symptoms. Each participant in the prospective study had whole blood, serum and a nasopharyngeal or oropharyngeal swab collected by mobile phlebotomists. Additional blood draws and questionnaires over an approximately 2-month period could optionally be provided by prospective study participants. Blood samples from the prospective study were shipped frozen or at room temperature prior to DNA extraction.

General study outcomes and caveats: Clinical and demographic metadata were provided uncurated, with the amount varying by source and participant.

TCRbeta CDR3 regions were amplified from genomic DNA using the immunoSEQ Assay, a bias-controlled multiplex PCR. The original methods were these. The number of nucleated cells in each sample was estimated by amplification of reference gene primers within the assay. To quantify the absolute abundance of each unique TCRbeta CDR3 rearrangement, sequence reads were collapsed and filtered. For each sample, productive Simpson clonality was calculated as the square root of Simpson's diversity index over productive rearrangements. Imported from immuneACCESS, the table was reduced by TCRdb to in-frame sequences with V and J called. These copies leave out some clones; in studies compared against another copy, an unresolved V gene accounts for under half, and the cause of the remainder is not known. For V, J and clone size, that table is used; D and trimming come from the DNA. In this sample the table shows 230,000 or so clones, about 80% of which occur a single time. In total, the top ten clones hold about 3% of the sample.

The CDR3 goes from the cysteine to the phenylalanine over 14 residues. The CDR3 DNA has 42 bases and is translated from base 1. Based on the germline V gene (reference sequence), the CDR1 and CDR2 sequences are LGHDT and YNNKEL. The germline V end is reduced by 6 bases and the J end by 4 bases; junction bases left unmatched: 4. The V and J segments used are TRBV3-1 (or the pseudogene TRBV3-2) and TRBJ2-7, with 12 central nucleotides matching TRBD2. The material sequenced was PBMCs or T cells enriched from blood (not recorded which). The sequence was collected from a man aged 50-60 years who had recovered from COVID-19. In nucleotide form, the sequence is TGTGCCAGCAGTACGACTAGCGGGAGATACGAGCAGTACTTC. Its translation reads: CASSTTSGRYEQYF.